Following are 5 T cell receptor beta chains from one sample sequenced in a study of T cells after yellow fever vaccination. A single record per CDR3 protein comes from TCRdb applying MiXCR to the 5' RACE reads. Altogether fewer than 650,000 distinct CDR3 sequences are present, 21% being singletons, with the ten largest covering approximately 15%. Material: PBMCs, obtained around 3 weeks after the first yellow fever vaccination. These receptors came from a man younger than 35 who received the YFV17D yellow fever vaccine.

This clonotype was counted many times. This chain uses TRBV9 with TRBJ2-6, with 7 bases fitting TRBD2. Germline V gene lookup returns CDR1 SGDLS and CDR2 YYNGEE. The CDR3 covers 17 residues. V shed 0 bases and J 0 bases; nucleotides not matched to a gene: 3. CDR3 nucleotide sequence: TGTGCCAGCAGCGTAGTAGCGGGCCCCTCTGGGGCCAACGTCCTGACTTTC. This translates into CASSVVAGPSGANVLTF.

This clonotype was picked up a small number of times. CDR3 residues: CASSLSKPSYEQYV. In DNA form, the CDR3 reads TGTGCCAGCAGCTTATCCAAACCCTCCTACGAGCAGTACGTC. The rearrangement joins TRBV7-9 to TRBJ2-7; D is ambiguous. Trimming pared 2 bases from V and 0 bases from J, leaving 8 bases between. Per germline, CDR1 SEHNR and CDR2 FQNEAQ (reference sequence). This CDR3 has 14 residues.

The V gene is TRBV6-5, the J gene TRBJ1-2; maybe TRBD1 (6 bases). Germline values: CDR1 MNHEY, CDR2 SVGAGI. Trimming took off 7 bases at V and 2 bases at J, with 17 bases between the two ends. CDR3 length: 15 residues. The CDR3 DNA reads as TGTGCCAGCACGTTGGAACAGGGTCCCAACTATGGCTACACCTTC. It yields the protein CASTLEQGPNYGYTF.

This clonotype was counted between two and nine times. The chain recombines TRBV20-1 with TRBJ1-2, with D tentatively TRBD1 (6 bases). Germline V gene sequence: CDR1 DFQATT, CDR2 SNEGSKA (reference sequence). This CDR3 region has 14 residues. V lost 2 bases and J lost 7, with 17 bases in between. The CDR3 DNA sequence: TGCAGTGCTAGACGCTCGGGGGCAGTCGGTGGCTACACCTTC. The encoded protein is CSARRSGAVGGYTF.

This chain connects TRBV4-2 to TRBJ1-5; unclear D gene. The germline gives CDR1 LGHNA, CDR2 YNFKEQ. Trimming left V 2 bases short and J 4 bases short, with 6 bases between. CDR3 length: 13 residues. The CDR3 DNA sequence: TGTGCCAGCAGCCAACAGGAAAATCAGCCCCAGCATTTT. It encodes CASSQQENQPQHF.